These T cell receptor beta chains were read from a single sample in a study of T-cell memory formation after mild COVID-19. Each CDR3 protein is one row after TCRdb ran MiXCR on the 5' RACE reads. The sample consists of about 620,000 distinct CDR3 sequences, approximately 19% of them appearing once. What was sequenced was PBMCs or a T cell subset sorted from them (not recorded which). The receptors come from an adult woman who had mild COVID-19 (a few samples of this study predate the infection). Cell type and time point are not known. Both conserved end residues are trimmed from each CDR3. A D gene is named only where the DNA matches it firmly.

D	V	J	CDR3
NA	TRBV7-9	TRBJ1-2	ASSSRRREFYGYT
TRBD1	TRBV29-1	TRBJ2-7	SVDEDRGRGEQY
NA	TRBV6-5	TRBJ1-4	ASSPMEREKLF
NA	TRBV2	TRBJ2-6	ASSEGGGANVLT
NA	TRBV9	TRBJ2-7	ASSVAGDYEQY
NA	TRBV3-1	TRBJ2-3	ASSQVAGGRTDTQY
NA	TRBV12-3/TRBV12-4	TRBJ2-3	ASSTLGLTDTQY
NA	TRBV24-1	TRBJ2-2	ATSTTTGELF
NA	TRBV29-1	TRBJ1-2	SVADPGLSNYGYT
TRBD2	TRBV30	TRBJ2-2	AWIRAGGLRSGELF
NA	TRBV4-2	TRBJ2-7	ASSQAGEVAEQY
NA	TRBV30	TRBJ2-3	AWILGGTDTQY
TRBD2	TRBV7-6	TRBJ2-5	ASSLGSIGSGRPRSETQY
NA	TRBV12-3/TRBV12-4	TRBJ2-1	ASSQDGGPIPRRQF
NA	TRBV2	TRBJ2-7	ASLLRALGVEQY
NA	TRBV5-1	TRBJ1-1	ASSPSRGGGEAF
TRBD1	TRBV4-1	TRBJ1-1	ASSHSRDRGLMNTEAF
NA	TRBV7-3	TRBJ2-2	ASSFGFSGELF
NA	TRBV6-5	TRBJ1-4	ASSTGDPATNEKLF
NA	TRBV12-3/TRBV12-4	TRBJ1-2	ASSPIQGTTYGYT
TRBD1	TRBV7-9	TRBJ1-1	ASSLVAGGAGDGTEAF
NA	TRBV7-9	TRBJ1-4	ASSLSRERSEKLF
TRBD1	TRBV15	TRBJ2-3	ATSRDRGQSTDTQY
NA	TRBV6-1	TRBJ2-3	ASSVKDTQY
NA	TRBV25-1	TRBJ2-2	ASSELASNTGELF
NA	TRBV12-3/TRBV12-4	TRBJ1-5	ASSLNSENQPQH
NA	TRBV7-9	TRBJ2-4	ASSLVDGSKAKNIQY
NA	TRBV12-3/TRBV12-4	TRBJ1-2	ASSPGQHVYGYT
TRBD2	TRBV24-1	TRBJ2-3	ATSDPRLAGGTDTQY
TRBD2	TRBV6-1	TRBJ2-3	ASSDGLAESTDTQY
TRBD2	TRBV27	TRBJ2-1	ASTGLAGGKNEQF
NA	TRBV19	TRBJ2-3	ASSSTAAPSTDTQY
NA	TRBV3-1	TRBJ2-2	ASSQEAVPAGELF
TRBD1	TRBV7-6	TRBJ2-5	ASSSSWDRKETQY
NA	TRBV29-1	TRBJ2-3	SVEKARRDTQY
NA	TRBV7-2	TRBJ2-3	ASSFVGQADTQY
TRBD1	TRBV30	TRBJ1-2	ASTGQGGRGYT
TRBD2	TRBV2	TRBJ2-5	ASSEGASGRYQETQY
TRBD2	TRBV5-1	TRBJ2-4	ASSSTSGGDIQY
NA	TRBV5-4	TRBJ2-1	ASSLESLASNEQF
NA	TRBV4-2	TRBJ2-4	ASSQDGENIQY